These T cell receptor beta chains were read from a single sample in a study of blood T cell repertoires in COVID-19. TCRdb keeps only in-frame clones here, not all; method: immunoSEQ multiplex PCR. The sample carries under 300,000 clones, roughly 89% recorded once. Sequences were obtained from peripheral blood. These receptors were collected from a man younger than 40 who had recovered from COVID-19. Both conserved end residues are part of each CDR3. A D gene is named only where the DNA matches it firmly. Expanded clones get a size class; other rows say once, few or many, or leave the size out.

size	V	D	J	CDR3	DNA
NA	TRBV6-6	TRBD1	TRBJ2-5	CASSYKPYTGGGYYQETQYF	TGTGCCAGCAGCTATAAACCGTATACAGGGGGTGGGTACTATCAAGAGACCCAGTACTTC
NA	TRBV30	NA	TRBJ1-2	CASTRVFNYGYTF	TGTGCCTCGACCAGGGTTTTTAACTATGGCTACACCTTC
NA	TRBV3-1/TRBV3-2	NA	TRBJ2-5	CASSLESGYQETQYF	TGTGCCAGCAGCCTCGAGTCGGGGTACCAAGAGACCCAGTACTTC
NA	TRBV4-1	TRBD1	TRBJ1-1	CASSPGQGSTEAFF	TGCGCCAGCAGTCCTGGACAGGGTAGTACTGAAGCTTTCTTT
NA	TRBV19	TRBD1	TRBJ1-6	CASSIQGTAGGNSPLHF	TGTGCCAGTAGTATACAGGGGACAGCCGGGGGTAATTCACCCCTCCACTTT
NA	TRBV30	NA	TRBJ1-5	CAWSVPYNNQPQHF	TGTGCCTGGAGTGTCCCCTATAACAATCAGCCCCAGCATTTT
NA	TRBV10-3	TRBD1	TRBJ2-3	CAISLRDSVTTDTQYF	TGTGCCATCAGTCTCCGGGACAGCGTCACCACAGATACGCAGTATTTT
NA	TRBV3-1/TRBV3-2	TRBD1	TRBJ1-1	CASSQGQGKGLAFF	TGTGCCAGCAGCCAAGGACAGGGTAAGGGGTTAGCTTTCTTT
few	TRBV11-3	NA	TRBJ2-3	CASSLGPQGDTTDTQYF	TGTGCCAGCAGCTTAGGTCCACAGGGTGACACTACAGATACGCAGTATTTT
NA	TRBV29-1	TRBD1	TRBJ1-2	CSVSGTGLHYGYTF	TGCAGCGTGTCCGGGACAGGGCTTCACTATGGCTACACCTTC
NA	TRBV5-6	NA	TRBJ2-2	CASSRTIELFF	TGTGCCAGCAGCCGGACAATTGAGCTGTTTTTT
NA	TRBV10-3	NA	TRBJ2-1	CAISSLDGEAYNEQFF	TGTGCCATCTCATCCCTGGACGGGGAGGCCTACAATGAGCAGTTCTTC
NA	TRBV7-2	NA	TRBJ1-5	CASSLVSGLGQPQHF	TGTGCCAGCAGCTTAGTTTCCGGGTTGGGTCAGCCCCAGCATTTT
NA	TRBV18	TRBD1	TRBJ1-2	CASSPRTGDRGYTF	TGTGCCAGCTCACCACGGACAGGGGATCGTGGCTACACCTTC
once	TRBV19	NA	TRBJ2-3	CASSPDSNTDTQYF	TGTGCCAGTAGTCCTGACAGCAACACAGATACGCAGTATTTT
NA	TRBV30	NA	TRBJ2-3	CAWSVNSPATDTQYF	TGTGCCTGGAGTGTAAACAGTCCCGCCACAGATACGCAGTATTTT
NA	TRBV19	TRBD1	TRBJ1-2	CASSIGTGGAYGYTF	TGTGCCAGTAGTATAGGTACAGGGGGCGCCTATGGCTACACCTTC
once	TRBV7-6	NA	TRBJ2-3	CASSLFSSRSTDTQYF	TGTGCCAGCAGCTTATTCTCTAGCCGTAGCACAGATACGCAGTATTTT
NA	TRBV6-5	TRBD2	TRBJ2-7	CASSFGGGVEQYF	TGTGCCAGCAGTTTTGGGGGAGGGGTCGAGCAGTACTTC
NA	TRBV5-6	NA	TRBJ2-3	CASSPGHAAIGTQYF	TGTGCCAGCAGCCCCGGACACGCCGCAATTGGTACGCAGTATTTT
NA	TRBV18	NA	TRBJ1-2	CASSPTGHEIYTF	TGTGCCAGCTCACCGACAGGTCATGAAATCTACACCTTC
NA	TRBV30	NA	TRBJ1-3	CAWTGGLDTIYF	TGTGCCTGGACTGGGGGCTTGGACACCATATATTTT
NA	TRBV10-1	NA	TRBJ2-7	CASGTRQGRAYEQYF	TGCGCCAGCGGGACTCGACAGGGAAGGGCCTACGAGCAGTACTTC
NA	TRBV7-9	NA	TRBJ2-5	CASTRGYQETQYF	TGTGCCAGCACACGGGGGTACCAAGAGACCCAGTACTTC
NA	TRBV6-5	TRBD1	TRBJ1-1	CASSYSGGAWTEAFF	TGTGCCAGCAGTTACTCAGGGGGCGCGTGGACTGAAGCTTTCTTT
NA	TRBV7-9	NA	TRBJ2-5	CASSFTGSIQETQYF	TGTGCCAGCAGCTTCACGGGGAGCATCCAAGAGACCCAGTACTTC
NA	TRBV5-6	NA	TRBJ1-2	CASSWQGLDNYGYTF	TGTGCCAGCAGCTGGCAGGGATTAGATAACTATGGCTACACCTTC
NA	TRBV7-2	TRBD2	TRBJ2-3	CASGLASHTDTQYF	TGTGCCAGCGGACTAGCCAGCCACACAGATACGCAGTATTTT
NA	TRBV10-1	NA	TRBJ2-3	CASSVAGYTDTQYF	TGCGCCAGCAGTGTTGCGGGTTATACAGATACGCAGTATTTT
NA	TRBV30	NA	TRBJ1-6	CAWSGAGTSYSPLHF	TGTGCCTGGAGTGGCGCCGGGACAAGCTATTCACCCCTCCACTTT
NA	TRBV3-1/TRBV3-2	NA	TRBJ1-5	CASSQDGGVSNQPQHF	TGTGCCAGCAGCCAAGACGGGGGAGTCAGCAATCAGCCCCAGCATTTT
NA	TRBV19	NA	TRBJ1-2	CASSLLGWNYGYTF	TGTGCCAGTAGTCTTCTCGGTTGGAACTATGGCTACACCTTC
NA	TRBV7-2	NA	TRBJ1-1	CASSPGGGGNTEAFF	TGTGCCAGCAGCCCTGGGGGGGGTGGGAACACTGAAGCTTTCTTT
few	TRBV5-6	NA	TRBJ1-2	CASSLEQAGYTF	TGTGCCAGCAGCTTGGAGCAGGCTGGCTACACCTTC
once	TRBV5-1	NA	TRBJ2-5	CASSSLIAQETQYF	TGCGCCAGCAGCTCCCTGATAGCCCAAGAGACCCAGTACTTC
NA	TRBV11-3	NA	TRBJ1-1	CASSLTGPTEAFF	TGTGCCAGCAGCTTAACAGGACCCACTGAAGCTTTCTTT
NA	TRBV27	NA	TRBJ2-7	CASSLSLPLMTGSYEQYF	TGTGCCAGCAGTTTATCCCTCCCGCTTATGACAGGCTCCTACGAGCAGTACTTC
NA	TRBV6-2/TRBV6-3	NA	TRBJ2-2	CASSYPVAGELFF	TGTGCCAGCAGTTACCCAGTGGCCGGGGAGCTGTTTTTT
NA	TRBV3-1/TRBV3-2	TRBD1	TRBJ2-7	CASRSTGKFEQYF	TGTGCCAGCAGGTCGACAGGGAAATTTGAGCAGTACTTC
NA	TRBV18	TRBD2	TRBJ2-3	CASSPLATSGPTSTDTQYF	TGTGCCAGCTCACCGCTCGCGACTAGCGGGCCGACTAGCACAGATACGCAGTATTTT
NA	TRBV4-1	TRBD1	TRBJ1-4	CASSQGTANEKLFF	TGCGCCAGCAGCCAGGGGACAGCGAATGAAAAACTGTTTTTT
NA	TRBV27	NA	TRBJ2-2	CASNLLSSNTGELFF	TGTGCCAGCAACCTCCTGTCTAGCAACACCGGGGAGCTGTTTTTT
NA	TRBV9	TRBD2	TRBJ2-5	CASSPFPSGPQETQYF	TGTGCCAGCAGCCCCTTCCCTAGCGGGCCCCAAGAGACCCAGTACTTC
NA	TRBV4-2	TRBD1	TRBJ2-1	CASSPFLPGQGGGEQFF	TGTGCCAGCAGCCCGTTTCTACCGGGACAGGGAGGGGGTGAGCAGTTCTTC
NA	TRBV4-1	NA	TRBJ2-7	CASSQDQASNEQYF	TGCGCCAGCAGCCAAGACCAGGCATCCAACGAGCAGTACTTC
NA	TRBV3-1/TRBV3-2	TRBD1	TRBJ1-2	CASSPLDRGGGYTF	TGTGCCAGCAGCCCGTTGGACAGGGGGGGTGGCTACACCTTC